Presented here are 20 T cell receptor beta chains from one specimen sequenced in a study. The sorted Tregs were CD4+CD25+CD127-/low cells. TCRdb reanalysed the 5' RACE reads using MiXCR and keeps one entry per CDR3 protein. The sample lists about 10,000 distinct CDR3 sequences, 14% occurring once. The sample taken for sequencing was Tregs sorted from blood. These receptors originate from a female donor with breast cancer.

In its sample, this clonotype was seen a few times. CDR3 protein: CASSLGGSGGPETQYF. CDR3 in DNA: TGTGCCAGCAGCTTAGGAGGTAGCGGGGGGCCAGAGACCCAGTACTTC. The V and J genes are TRBV11-3 and TRBJ2-5, with 10 bases identical to TRBD2. Looked up from germline, CDR1 is SGHNT and CDR2 is YENEEA. V was clipped by 1 base and J by 4 bases; unmatched bases: 6. This CDR3 has 16 residues.

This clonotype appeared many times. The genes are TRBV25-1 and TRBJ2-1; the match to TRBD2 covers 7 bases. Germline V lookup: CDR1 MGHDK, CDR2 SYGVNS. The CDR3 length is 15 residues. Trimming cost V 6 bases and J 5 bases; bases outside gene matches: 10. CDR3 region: CASSDLAGKNNEQFF. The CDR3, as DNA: TGTGCCAGCAGCGATTTAGCGGGCAAAAACAATGAGCAGTTCTTC.

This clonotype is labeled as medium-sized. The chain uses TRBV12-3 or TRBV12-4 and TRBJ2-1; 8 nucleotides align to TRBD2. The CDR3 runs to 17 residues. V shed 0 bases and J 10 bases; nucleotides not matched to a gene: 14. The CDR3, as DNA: TGTGCCAGCAGTTTAGCGTTGGTCAACACGCGGGAGGACGAGCAGTTCTTC. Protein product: CASSLALVNTREDEQFF.

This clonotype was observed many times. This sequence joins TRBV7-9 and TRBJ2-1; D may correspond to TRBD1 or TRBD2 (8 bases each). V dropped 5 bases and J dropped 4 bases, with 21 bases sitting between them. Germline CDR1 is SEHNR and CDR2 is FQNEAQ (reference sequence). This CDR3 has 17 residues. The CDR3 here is CASSPRGGRGPYNEQFF. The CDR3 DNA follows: TGTGCCAGCAGCCCCCGGGGGGGCAGGGGGCCTTACAATGAGCAGTTCTTC.

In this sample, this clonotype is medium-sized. The CDR3 loop reads CATINDPFYGYTF. CDR3 sequence (DNA): TGTGCCACCATAAACGACCCGTTCTATGGCTACACCTTC. The chain uses TRBV12-3 or TRBV12-4 and TRBJ1-2; no clear D gene. The CDR3 is made up of 13 amino acids. Trimming pared 10 bases from V and 4 bases from J, leaving 16 bases between.

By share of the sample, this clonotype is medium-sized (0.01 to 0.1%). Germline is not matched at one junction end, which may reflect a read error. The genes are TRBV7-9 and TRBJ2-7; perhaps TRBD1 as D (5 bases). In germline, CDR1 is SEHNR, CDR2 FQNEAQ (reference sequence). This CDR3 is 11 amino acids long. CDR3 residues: CASSFGRTWNF. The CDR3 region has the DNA TGTGCCAGCAGCTTCGGCAGGACATGGAACTTC.

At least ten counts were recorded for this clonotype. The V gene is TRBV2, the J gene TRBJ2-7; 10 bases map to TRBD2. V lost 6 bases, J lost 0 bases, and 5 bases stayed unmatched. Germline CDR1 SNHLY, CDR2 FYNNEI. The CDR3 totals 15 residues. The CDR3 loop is CASRVSSGSSYEQYF. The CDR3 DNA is TGTGCCAGCAGGGTATCTAGCGGGAGCTCCTACGAGCAGTACTTC.

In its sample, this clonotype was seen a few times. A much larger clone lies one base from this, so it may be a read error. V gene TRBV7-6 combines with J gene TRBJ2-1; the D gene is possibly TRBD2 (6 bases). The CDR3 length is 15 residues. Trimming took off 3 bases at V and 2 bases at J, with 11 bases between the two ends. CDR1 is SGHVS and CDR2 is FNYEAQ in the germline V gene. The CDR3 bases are TGTGCCAGCAGCTTGGACGGGGGTACCTACAATGAGCAGTTCTTC. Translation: CASSLDGGTYNEQFF.

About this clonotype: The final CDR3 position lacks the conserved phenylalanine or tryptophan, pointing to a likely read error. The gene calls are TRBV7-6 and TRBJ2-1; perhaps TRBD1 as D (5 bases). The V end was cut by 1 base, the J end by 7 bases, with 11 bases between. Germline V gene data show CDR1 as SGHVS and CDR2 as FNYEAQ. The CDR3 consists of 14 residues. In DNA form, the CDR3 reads TGTGCCAGCAGCTTAGTCGTGACAGTGAATGAGCAGTTCCTC. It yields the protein CASSLVVTVNEQFL.

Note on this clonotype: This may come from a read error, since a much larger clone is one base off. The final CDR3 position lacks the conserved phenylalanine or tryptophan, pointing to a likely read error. This chain's CDR3 is CASSSSVGHVAFL. CDR3 in DNA: TGTGCCAGCAGCTCATCGGTGGGGCATGTAGCTTTCCTT. The chain uses TRBV7-2 and TRBJ1-1, with D perhaps matching TRBD1 (5 bases). Trimming removed 4 bases from V and 10 bases from J, with 16 bases in between. This CDR3 spans 13 amino acids. Germline V gives CDR1 SGHTA, CDR2 FQGNSA.

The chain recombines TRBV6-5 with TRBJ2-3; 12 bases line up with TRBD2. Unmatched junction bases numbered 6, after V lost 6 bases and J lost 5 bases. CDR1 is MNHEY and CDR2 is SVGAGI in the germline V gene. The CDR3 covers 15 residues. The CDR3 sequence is CASSIGLAGIDTQYF. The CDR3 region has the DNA TGTGCCAGCAGCATCGGACTAGCGGGAATAGATACGCAGTATTTT.

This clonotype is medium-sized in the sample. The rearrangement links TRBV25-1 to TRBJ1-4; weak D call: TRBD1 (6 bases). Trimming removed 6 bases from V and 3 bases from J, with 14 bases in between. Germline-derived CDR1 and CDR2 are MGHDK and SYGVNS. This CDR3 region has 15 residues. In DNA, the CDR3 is TGTGCCAGCAGCAAACAGGGAGGGCCTAATGAAAAACTGTTTTTT. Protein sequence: CASSKQGGPNEKLFF.

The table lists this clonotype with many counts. CDR3 nucleotide sequence: TGTGCCAGCAGTAAAAGGGAGGTACCAGATACGCAGTATTTT. It translates to CASSKREVPDTQYF. V gene TRBV3-1 combines with J gene TRBJ2-3; possibly TRBD2 for D (6 bases). The length of the CDR3 is 14 residues. V was shortened by 6 bases and J by 4 bases, with 14 bases between the two germline ends. In germline, CDR1 is LGHDT, CDR2 YNNKEL (reference sequence).

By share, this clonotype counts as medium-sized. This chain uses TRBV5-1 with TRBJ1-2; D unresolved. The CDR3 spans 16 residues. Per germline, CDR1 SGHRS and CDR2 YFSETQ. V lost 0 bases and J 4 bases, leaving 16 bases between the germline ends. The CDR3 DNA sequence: TGCGCCAGCAGCTTGGGAAGGCCGGCAGATGGCTATGGCTACACCTTC. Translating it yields CASSLGRPADGYGYTF.

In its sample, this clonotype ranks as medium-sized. The chain's CDR3 is CASSLGLGTDIGAFF. The CDR3 coding sequence is TGCGCCAGCAGCTTGGGATTGGGGACAGACATCGGAGCTTTCTTT. The rearrangement links TRBV5-1 to TRBJ1-1, with 7 nucleotides matching TRBD1. The CDR3 totals 15 residues. The ends lost 0 bases at V and 10 bases at J; junction bases unmatched: 12. Germline V gene lookup returns CDR1 SGHRS and CDR2 YFSETQ.

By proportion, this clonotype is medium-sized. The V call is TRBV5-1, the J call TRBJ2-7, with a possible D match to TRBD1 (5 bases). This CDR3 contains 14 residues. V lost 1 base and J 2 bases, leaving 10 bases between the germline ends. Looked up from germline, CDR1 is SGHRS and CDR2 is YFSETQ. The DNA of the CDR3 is TGCGCCAGCAGCTTGAGGGGCGAGCCCTACGAGCAGTACTTC. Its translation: CASSLRGEPYEQYF.

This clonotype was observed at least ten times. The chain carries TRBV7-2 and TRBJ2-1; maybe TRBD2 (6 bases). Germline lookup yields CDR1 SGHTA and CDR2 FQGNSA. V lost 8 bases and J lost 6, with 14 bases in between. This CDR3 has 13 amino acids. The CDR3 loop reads CASPPAGTNEQFF. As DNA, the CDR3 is TGTGCCAGCCCCCCGGCGGGAACCAATGAGCAGTTCTTC.

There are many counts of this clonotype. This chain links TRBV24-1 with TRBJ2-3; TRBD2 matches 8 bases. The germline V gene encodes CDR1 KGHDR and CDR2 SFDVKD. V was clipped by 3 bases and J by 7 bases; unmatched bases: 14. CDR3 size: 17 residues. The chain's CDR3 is CATSDAQAGENRNTQYF. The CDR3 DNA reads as TGTGCCACCAGTGATGCTCAAGCGGGAGAGAATAGAAATACGCAGTATTTT.

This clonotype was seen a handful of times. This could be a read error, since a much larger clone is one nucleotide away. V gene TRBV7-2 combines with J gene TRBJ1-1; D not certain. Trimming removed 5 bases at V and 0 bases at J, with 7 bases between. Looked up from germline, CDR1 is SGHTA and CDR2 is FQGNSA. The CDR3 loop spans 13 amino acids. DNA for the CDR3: TGTGCCAGCAGCCCGTACCTGAACACTGAAGCTTTCTTT. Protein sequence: CASSPYLNTEAFF.

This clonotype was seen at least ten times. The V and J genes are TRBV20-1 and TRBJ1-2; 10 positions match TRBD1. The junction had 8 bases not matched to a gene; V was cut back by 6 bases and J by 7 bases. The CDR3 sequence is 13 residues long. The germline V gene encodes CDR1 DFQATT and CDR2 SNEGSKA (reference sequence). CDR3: CSAQTGGAGGYTF. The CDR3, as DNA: TGCAGTGCGCAGACAGGGGGCGCGGGTGGCTACACCTTC.